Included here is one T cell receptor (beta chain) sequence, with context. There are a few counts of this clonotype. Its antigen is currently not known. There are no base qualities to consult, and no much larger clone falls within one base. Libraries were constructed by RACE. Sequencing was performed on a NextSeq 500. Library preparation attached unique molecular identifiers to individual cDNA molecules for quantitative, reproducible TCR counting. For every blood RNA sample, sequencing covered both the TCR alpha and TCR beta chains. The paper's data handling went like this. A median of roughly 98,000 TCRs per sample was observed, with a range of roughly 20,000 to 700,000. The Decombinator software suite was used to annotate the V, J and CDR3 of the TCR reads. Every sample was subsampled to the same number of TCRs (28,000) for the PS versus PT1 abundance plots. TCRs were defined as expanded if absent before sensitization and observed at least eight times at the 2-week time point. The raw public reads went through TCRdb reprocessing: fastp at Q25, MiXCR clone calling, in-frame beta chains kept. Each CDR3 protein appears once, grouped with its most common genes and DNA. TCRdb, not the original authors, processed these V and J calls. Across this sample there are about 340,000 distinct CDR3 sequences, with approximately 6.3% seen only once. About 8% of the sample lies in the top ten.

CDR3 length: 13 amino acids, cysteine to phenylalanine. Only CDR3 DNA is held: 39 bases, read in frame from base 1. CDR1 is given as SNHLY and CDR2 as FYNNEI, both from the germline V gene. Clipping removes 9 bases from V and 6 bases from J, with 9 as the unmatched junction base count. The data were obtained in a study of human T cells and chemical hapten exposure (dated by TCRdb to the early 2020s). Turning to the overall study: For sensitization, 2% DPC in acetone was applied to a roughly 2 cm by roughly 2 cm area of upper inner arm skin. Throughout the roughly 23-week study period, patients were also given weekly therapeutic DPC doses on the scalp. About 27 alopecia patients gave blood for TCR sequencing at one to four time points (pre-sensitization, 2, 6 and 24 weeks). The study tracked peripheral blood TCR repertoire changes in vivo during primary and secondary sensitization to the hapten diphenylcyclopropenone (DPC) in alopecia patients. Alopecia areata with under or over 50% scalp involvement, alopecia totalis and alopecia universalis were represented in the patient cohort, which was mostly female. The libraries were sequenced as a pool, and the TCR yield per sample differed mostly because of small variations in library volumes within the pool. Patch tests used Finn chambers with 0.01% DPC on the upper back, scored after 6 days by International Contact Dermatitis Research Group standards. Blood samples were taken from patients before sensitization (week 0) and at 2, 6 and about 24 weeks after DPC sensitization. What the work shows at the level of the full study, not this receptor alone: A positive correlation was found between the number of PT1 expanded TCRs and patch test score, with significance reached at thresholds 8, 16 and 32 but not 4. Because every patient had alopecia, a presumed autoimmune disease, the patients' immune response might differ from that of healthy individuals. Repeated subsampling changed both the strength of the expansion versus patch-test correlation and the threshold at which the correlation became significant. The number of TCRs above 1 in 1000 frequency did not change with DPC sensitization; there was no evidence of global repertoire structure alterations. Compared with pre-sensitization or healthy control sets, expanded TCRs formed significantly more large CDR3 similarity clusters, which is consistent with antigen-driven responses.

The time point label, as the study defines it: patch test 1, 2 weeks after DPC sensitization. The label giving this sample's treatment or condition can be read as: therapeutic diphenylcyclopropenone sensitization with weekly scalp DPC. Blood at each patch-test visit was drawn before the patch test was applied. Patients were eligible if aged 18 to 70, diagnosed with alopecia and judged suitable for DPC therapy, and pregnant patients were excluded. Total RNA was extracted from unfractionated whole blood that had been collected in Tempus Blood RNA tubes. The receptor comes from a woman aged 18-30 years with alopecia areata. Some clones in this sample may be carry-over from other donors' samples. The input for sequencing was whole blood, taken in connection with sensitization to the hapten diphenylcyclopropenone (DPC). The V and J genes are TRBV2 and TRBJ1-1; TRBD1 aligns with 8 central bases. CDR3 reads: CARGTGGNPEAFF. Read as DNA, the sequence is TGTGCCAGGGGGACAGGAGGTAACCCTGAAGCTTTCTTT. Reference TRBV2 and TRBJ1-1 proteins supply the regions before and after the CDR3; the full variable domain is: EPEVTQTPSHQVTQMGQEVILRCVPISNHLYFYWYRQILGQKVEFLVSFYNNEISEKSEIFDDQFSVERPDGSNFTLKIRSTKLEDSAMYFCARGTGGNPEAFFGQGTRLTVV.